Listed here are 27 T cell receptor beta chains from one sample, sequenced in a study of T cells after yellow fever vaccination. TCRdb ran MiXCR on the 5' RACE reads and lists one entry per CDR3 protein. In the table there are over 250,000 distinct CDR3 sequences, 4.1% of which are singletons. Sequenced here: PBMCs, sampled 5 days after the yellow fever booster vaccination. These receptors came from a man aged 18 to 30 who received the YFV17D yellow fever vaccine.

In this sample, this clonotype turned up many times. The chain carries TRBV5-1 and TRBJ2-7; D not resolved. Trimming cost V 0 bases and J 0 bases, with 13 bases left between them. Germline values: CDR1 SGHRS, CDR2 YFSETQ. The CDR3 sequence is 16 residues long. The CDR3 DNA reads as TGCGCCAGCAGCTTGGCGGTGACGGCAAGCTCCTACGAGCAGTACTTC. It translates to CASSLAVTASSYEQYF.

The rearrangement uses TRBV24-1 and TRBJ2-2; 8 positions match TRBD1. Germline V CDR1 and CDR2: KGHDR, SFDVKD. The J segment lost 5 bases and the V segment lost 4 bases, leaving 5 bases of the junction unmatched. There are 15 residues in the CDR3. CDR3 in amino acids: CATSDRTGGTGELFF. The CDR3 DNA follows: TGTGCCACCAGTGACCGCACAGGGGGGACCGGGGAGCTGTTTTTT.

The chain is built from TRBV12-3 or TRBV12-4 and TRBJ1-4; D is perhaps TRBD1 (5 bases). The CDR3 spans 15 residues. Trimming left V 6 bases short and J 6 bases short, with 17 bases between. CDR3 DNA sequence: TGTGCCAGCAGACTCGGGACTTTCGGTCATGAAAAACTGTTTTTT. Protein product: CASRLGTFGHEKLFF.

This clonotype occurred a few times. This chain connects TRBV10-3 to TRBJ2-7; TRBD1 might be the D (6 bases). CDR3 length equals 13 residues. V was trimmed by 4 bases and J by 3 bases, leaving 10 bases between them. Germline V gene data show CDR1 as ENHRY and CDR2 as SYGVKD. CDR3 in DNA: TGTGCCATCAGTGTAGGACAGTTCTACGAGCAGTACTTC. Protein product: CAISVGQFYEQYF.

The rearrangement links TRBV20-1 to TRBJ2-2; D may be TRBD2 (6 bases). Per the germline V gene, CDR1 is DFQATT and CDR2 is SNEGSKA (reference sequence). V was cut by 0 bases and J by 4 bases, with 15 bases left in between. CDR3 size: 16 residues. CDR3 bases: TGCAGTGCTAGAGATGGGGGGTCAGGAAGCACCGGGGAGCTGTTTTTT. Its protein is CSARDGGSGSTGELFF.

The chain is built from TRBV6-2 or TRBV6-3 and TRBJ2-1; D is uncertain. This CDR3 is 15 amino acids long. V lost 2 bases and J 10 bases, leaving 18 bases between the germline ends. Germline-derived CDR1 and CDR2 are MNHEY and SVGEGT. The CDR3 spells CASSYAGSQTKEQFF. The CDR3 bases are TGTGCCAGCAGTTACGCCGGATCTCAAACAAAGGAGCAGTTCTTC.

This clonotype was detected many times. The chain carries TRBV9 and TRBJ2-1, with 10 bases lining up with TRBD2. Trimming removed 0 bases from V and 10 bases from J; junction bases left unmatched: 10. Germline V lookup: CDR1 SGDLS, CDR2 YYNGEE. This CDR3 spans 16 amino acids. Written as DNA, the CDR3 is TGTGCCAGCAGCGTAGAAATAAGCGGGGGGGCCAGGGAGCAGTTCTTC. It encodes CASSVEISGGAREQFF.

This clonotype appeared a few times. This chain links TRBV6-6 with TRBJ2-7; possible D gene TRBD1, 5 bases. V gave up 0 bases and J gave up 3 bases, with 9 bases separating them. From germline, CDR1 is MNHNY and CDR2 SVGAGI (reference sequence). The CDR3 consists of 14 residues. CDR3 DNA sequence: TGTGCCAGCAGTTACTCTCAGGGTAACTACGAGCAGTACGTC. Its protein is CASSYSQGNYEQYV.

This clonotype was recorded at least ten times. The chain uses TRBV28 and TRBJ1-1; D unclear. The CDR3 contains 13 residues. The germline V gene has CDR1 MDHEN and CDR2 SYDVKM. V lost 8 bases and J lost 6, with 16 bases in between. CDR3 protein: CASGNSLPAEAFF. For the CDR3, the DNA is TGTGCCAGCGGTAACAGTTTACCCGCTGAAGCTTTCTTT.

Many counts were recorded for this clonotype. The J gene is TRBJ1-1, the V gene TRBV5-1; D is perhaps TRBD1 (5 bases). Deletions cut 2 bases from V and 1 base from J, with 9 bases between. Germline V lookup: CDR1 SGHRS, CDR2 YFSETQ. This CDR3 has 14 residues. This chain's CDR3 is CASSFSGGNTEAFF. Written as DNA, the CDR3 is TGCGCCAGCAGCTTCTCGGGGGGGAACACTGAAGCTTTCTTT. The variable domain in full, completed from reference TRBV5-1 and TRBJ1-1, reads KAGVTQTPRYLIKTRGQQVTLSCSPISGHRSVSWYQQTPGQGLQFLFEYFSETQRNKGNFPGRFSGRQFSNSRSEMNVSTLELGDSALYLCASSFSGGNTEAFFGQGTRLTVV.

The chain carries TRBV20-1 and TRBJ2-5; 7 bases line up with TRBD2. The germline V gene encodes CDR1 DFQATT and CDR2 SNEGSKA (reference sequence). Trimming removed 0 bases from V and 4 bases from J; junction bases left unmatched: 8. The CDR3 sequence is 15 residues long. This CDR3 is CSARDGREVGETQYF. DNA for the CDR3: TGCAGTGCTAGAGATGGGAGGGAGGTGGGAGAGACCCAGTACTTC.

V usage is TRBV7-2 and J usage is TRBJ1-2, with a weak D call TRBD1 (5 bases). V lost 5 bases and J 6 bases, leaving 16 bases between the germline ends. This CDR3 spans 14 amino acids. In germline, CDR1 is SGHTA, CDR2 FQGNSA. Here the CDR3 reads CASSPYDRVNGYTF. The CDR3 DNA is TGTGCCAGCAGCCCGTACGACAGAGTCAATGGCTACACCTTC. Together with reference TRBV7-2 and TRBJ1-2, the CDR3 gives the full variable domain: GAGVSQSPSNKVTEKGKDVELRCDPISGHTALYWYRQSLGQGLEFLIYFQGNSAPDKSGLPSDRFSAERTGGSVSTLTIQRTQQEDSAVYLCASSPYDRVNGYTFGSGTRLTVV.

Ten or more counts support this clonotype. The genes are TRBV11-2 and TRBJ1-1, with 8 bases aligning to TRBD1. Germline V gene data show CDR1 as SGHAT and CDR2 as FQNNGV. V was pared by 3 bases and J by 1 base, with 1 base of the junction left unmatched. The CDR3 length is 14 residues. The CDR3 nucleotides read TGTGCCAGCAGCTTTGGACAGGGGAACACTGAAGCTTTCTTT. Its protein product is CASSFGQGNTEAFF.

In this sample, this clonotype turned up a few times. The chain has TRBV6-2 or TRBV6-3 and TRBJ1-2; D is uncertain. Germline V gene sequence: CDR1 MNHEY, CDR2 SVGEGT. This CDR3 spans 13 amino acids. The V end lost 11 bases, the J end lost 4 bases, and 17 bases lay between the germline ends. CDR3 amino acids: CASEGGRPYGYTF. CDR3 DNA: TGTGCCTCTGAGGGAGGAAGACCCTATGGCTACACCTTC.

This clonotype was recorded many times. The DNA of the CDR3 is TGTGCCAGCAGATCCACAGGGGGCGAGAATGAGCAGTTCTTC. Translating gives CASRSTGGENEQFF. The chain couples TRBV6-6 to TRBJ2-1; 9 nucleotides align to TRBD1. With V trimmed by 6 bases and J by 7 bases, 7 bases remained unmatched. This CDR3 is built from 14 residues. The germline V gene has CDR1 MNHNY and CDR2 SVGAGI (reference sequence).

This chain links TRBV7-8 with TRBJ1-1; D is uncertain. V was cut by 5 bases and J by 10 bases, with 14 bases left in between. CDR3 length: 12 amino acids. Germline V gene sequence: CDR1 SGHVS, CDR2 FQNEAQ. This chain's CDR3 is CASSPRLIRAFF. The CDR3, as DNA: TGTGCCAGCAGCCCCCGCCTGATTCGAGCTTTCTTT. The full variable domain, its missing parts supplied by reference TRBV7-8 and TRBJ1-1, is GAGVSQSPRYKVAKRGQDVALRCDPISGHVSLFWYQQALGQGPEFLTYFQNEAQLDKSGLPSDRFFAERPEGSVSTLKIQRTQQEDSAVYLCASSPRLIRAFFGQGTRLTVV.

This clonotype has only a few counts. The chain carries TRBV7-6 and TRBJ1-1; D is possibly TRBD1 (6 bases). V shed 1 base and J shed 8 bases, with 11 bases lying between them. CDR3 length equals 13 residues. Germline lookup yields CDR1 SGHVS and CDR2 FNYEAQ. CDR3 residues: CASSLDGGTEAFF. DNA for the CDR3: TGTGCCAGCAGCTTAGACGGGGGGACAGAAGCTTTCTTT.

A few counts support this clonotype. The rearrangement joins TRBV6-5 to TRBJ2-7; the D is unclear. Trimming took off 8 bases at V and 6 bases at J, with 17 bases between the two ends. The CDR3 covers 13 residues. Germline assignment: CDR1 MNHEY and CDR2 SVGAGI. CDR3 region: CASGSGRSTEQYF. CDR3 coding DNA: TGTGCCAGCGGGTCAGGCCGATCAACCGAGCAGTACTTC.

The J gene is TRBJ2-5, the V gene TRBV5-1; TRBD2 matches 8 bases. CDR1 is SGHRS, CDR2 YFSETQ, per germline. The J segment lost 5 bases and the V segment lost 2 bases, leaving 8 bases of the junction unmatched. The CDR3 runs to 15 residues. The CDR3 DNA is TGCGCCAGCAGCTTCAGCGGGGGAGAGGTCGAGACCCAGTACTTC. It is translated as CASSFSGGEVETQYF.

CDR3 sequence: CASSPGGPLYEQYV. CDR3 bases: TGTGCCAGCAGCCCCGGGGGACCCTTGTACGAGCAGTACGTC. V and J are TRBV7-2 and TRBJ2-7; TRBD2 might be the D (6 bases). Germline CDR1 and CDR2: SGHTA and FQGNSA. The CDR3 covers 14 residues. V was cut by 5 bases and J by 4 bases, with 15 bases left in between.

This chain joins TRBV7-3 and TRBJ2-1; 11 nucleotides agree with TRBD2. V was pared by 2 bases and J by 8 bases, with 5 bases of the junction left unmatched. The CDR3 runs to 15 residues. The germline V gene encodes CDR1 SGHTA and CDR2 FQGTGA. The CDR3 DNA sequence: TGTGCCAGCAGCTTAGGGCTAGCGGGGGGAGATGAGCAGTTCTTC. It specifies CASSLGLAGGDEQFF.

This clonotype was observed a few times. This sequence joins TRBV7-9 and TRBJ2-1; 10 bases are shared with TRBD2. The germline gives CDR1 SEHNR, CDR2 FQNEAQ (reference sequence). Trimming cost V 5 bases and J 3 bases; bases outside gene matches: 4. The CDR3 covers 15 residues. The CDR3 spells CASSRAGGLYNEQFF. For the CDR3, the DNA is TGTGCCAGCAGCCGAGCGGGGGGGCTCTACAATGAGCAGTTCTTC.

The chain employs TRBV4-1 and TRBJ1-4; tentatively, D is TRBD1 (6 bases). Trimming left V 0 bases short and J 3 bases short, with 8 bases between. The germline V gene has CDR1 MGHRA and CDR2 YSYEKL. This CDR3 spans 15 amino acids. In DNA, the CDR3 is TGCGCCAGCAGCCAAGAAGGGGGTTCTAATGAAAAACTGTTTTTT. Translation: CASSQEGGSNEKLFF.

The chain couples TRBV19 to TRBJ1-1; unclear D gene. The length of the CDR3 is 16 residues. V was cut by 3 bases and J by 1 base, with 15 bases left in between. CDR1 is LNHDA, CDR2 SQIVND, per germline (reference sequence). As DNA, the CDR3 is TGTGCCAGTAGTATGGGGTCGGCCAGAAAGAACACTGAAGCTTTCTTT. Its protein product is CASSMGSARKNTEAFF.

This clonotype was seen at least ten times. V usage is TRBV7-6 and J usage is TRBJ2-3; unclear D gene. The CDR3 runs to 13 residues. The germline gives CDR1 SGHVS, CDR2 FNYEAQ. Trimming shortened V by 0 bases and J by 1 base, and 2 bases separated the two germline ends. The CDR3 spells CASSLARTDTQYF. DNA for the CDR3: TGTGCCAGCAGCTTAGCGCGCACAGATACGCAGTATTTT.

This clonotype came up a few times. The chain is built from TRBV29-1 and TRBJ2-1, with 7 bases fitting TRBD1. The CDR3 is 15 amino acids. Germline CDR1 reads SQVTM; CDR2 reads ANQGSEA. Trimming removed 3 bases from V and 0 bases from J; junction bases left unmatched: 5. The CDR3 coding sequence is TGCAGCGTTGAGGGGACAGACCACTCCTACAATGAGCAGTTCTTC. Translating it yields CSVEGTDHSYNEQFF.

The sample holds a few counts of this clonotype. J is TRBJ2-4 and V is TRBV4-3, with a possible D match to TRBD1 (7 bases). Trimming shortened V by 0 bases and J by 7 bases, and 16 bases separated the two germline ends. This CDR3 spans 16 amino acids. CDR1 is LGHNA and CDR2 is YSLEER in the germline V gene. Written as DNA, the CDR3 is TGCGCCAGCAGCCAAGATAGGAGGTCAGGGGGGAACATTCAGTACTTC. Translating gives CASSQDRRSGGNIQYF.